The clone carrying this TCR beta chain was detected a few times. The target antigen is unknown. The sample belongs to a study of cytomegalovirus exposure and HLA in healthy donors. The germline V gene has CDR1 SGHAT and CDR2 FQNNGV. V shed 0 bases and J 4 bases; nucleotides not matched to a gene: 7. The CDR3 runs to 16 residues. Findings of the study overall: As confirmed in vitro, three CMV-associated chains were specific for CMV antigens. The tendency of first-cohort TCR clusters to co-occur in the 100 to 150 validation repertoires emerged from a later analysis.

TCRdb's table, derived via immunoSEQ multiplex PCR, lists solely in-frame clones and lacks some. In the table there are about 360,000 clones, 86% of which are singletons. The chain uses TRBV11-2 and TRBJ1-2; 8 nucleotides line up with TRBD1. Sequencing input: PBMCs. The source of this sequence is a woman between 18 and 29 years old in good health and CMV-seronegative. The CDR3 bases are TGTGCCAGCAGCTTAGAGGCAGGGACAGGACCCTATGGCTACACCTTC. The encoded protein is CASSLEAGTGPYGYTF.